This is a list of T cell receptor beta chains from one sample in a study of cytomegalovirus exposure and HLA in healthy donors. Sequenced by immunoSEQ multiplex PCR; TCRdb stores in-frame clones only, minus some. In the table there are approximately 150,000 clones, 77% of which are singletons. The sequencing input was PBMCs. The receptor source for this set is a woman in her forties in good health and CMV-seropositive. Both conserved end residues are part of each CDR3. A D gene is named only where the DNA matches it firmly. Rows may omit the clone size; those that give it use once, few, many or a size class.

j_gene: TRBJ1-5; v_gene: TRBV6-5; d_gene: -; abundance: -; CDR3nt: TGTGCCAGCAGCGTAGGGGAAAGGCGGCCCCAGCATTTT; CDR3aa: CASSVGERRPQHF
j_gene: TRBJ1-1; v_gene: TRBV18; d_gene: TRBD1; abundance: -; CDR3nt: TGTGCCAGCTCACCTTCGGTACAGGGGCGTATTGAAGCTTTCTTT; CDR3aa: CASSPSVQGRIEAFF
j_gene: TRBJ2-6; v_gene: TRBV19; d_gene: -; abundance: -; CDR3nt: TGTGCCAGTCACTCCTCTGGGGCCAACGTCCTGACTTTC; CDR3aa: CASHSSGANVLTF
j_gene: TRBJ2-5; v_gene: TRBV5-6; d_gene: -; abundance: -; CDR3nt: TGTGCCAGCAGCTTGGAGGCGGCGACCCAGTACTTC; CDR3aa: CASSLEAATQYF
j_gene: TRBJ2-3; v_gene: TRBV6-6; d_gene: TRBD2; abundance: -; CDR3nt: TGTGCCAGCAGTTACAATAGCGGGGGGGCGACAGATACGCAGTATTTT; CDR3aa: CASSYNSGGATDTQYF
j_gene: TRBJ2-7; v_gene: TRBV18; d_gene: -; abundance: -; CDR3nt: TGTGCCAGCTCACCCCAGGGGTTCGCCTACGAGCAGTACTTC; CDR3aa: CASSPQGFAYEQYF
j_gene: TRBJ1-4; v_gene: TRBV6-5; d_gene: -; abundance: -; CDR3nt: TGTGCCAGCAGTTATCGAGCTGCAACTAATGAAAAACTGTTTTTT; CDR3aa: CASSYRAATNEKLFF
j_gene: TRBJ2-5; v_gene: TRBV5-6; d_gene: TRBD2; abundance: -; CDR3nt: TGTGCCAGCAGCTTGGCTTCAGGCGGGGGGGCATGGGGGACCCAGTACTTC; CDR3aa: CASSLASGGGAWGTQYF
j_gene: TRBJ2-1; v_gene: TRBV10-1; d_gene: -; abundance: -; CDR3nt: TGCGCCAGCAGTCCAGCGGACTTAAATGAGCAGTTCTTC; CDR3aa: CASSPADLNEQFF
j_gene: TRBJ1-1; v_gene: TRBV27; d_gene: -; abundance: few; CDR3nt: TGTGCCAGCAGTTTACGGGGGAACACTGAAGCTTTCTTT; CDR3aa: CASSLRGNTEAFF
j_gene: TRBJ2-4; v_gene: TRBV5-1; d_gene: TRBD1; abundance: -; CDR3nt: TGCGCCAGCAGCAAAGACGGGACAGGGGGCAAAAACATTCAGTACTTC; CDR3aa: CASSKDGTGGKNIQYF
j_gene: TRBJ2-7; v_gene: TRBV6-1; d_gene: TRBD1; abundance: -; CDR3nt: TGTGCCAGCACCTATAACACCGGGACAGGGTTAGGGCAGTACTTC; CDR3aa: CASTYNTGTGLGQYF
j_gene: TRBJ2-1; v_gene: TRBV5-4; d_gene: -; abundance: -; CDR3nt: TGTGCCAGCAGCTTGGATGGCGGGGCGGGCAATGAGCAGTTCTTC; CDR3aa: CASSLDGGAGNEQFF
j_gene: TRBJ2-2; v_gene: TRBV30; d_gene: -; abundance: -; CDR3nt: TGTGCCTGGAGTCGGAGTCCGGGGACCGGGGAGCTGTTTTTT; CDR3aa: CAWSRSPGTGELFF
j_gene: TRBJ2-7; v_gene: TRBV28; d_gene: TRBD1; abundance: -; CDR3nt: TGTGCCAGCAGTCGCGACAGGGGGCTAAACGAGCAGTACTTC; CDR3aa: CASSRDRGLNEQYF
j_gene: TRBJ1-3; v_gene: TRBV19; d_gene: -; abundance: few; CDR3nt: TGTGCCAGTAGTCCCGACAGAAGGCGAGGAAACACCATATATTTT; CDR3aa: CASSPDRRRGNTIYF
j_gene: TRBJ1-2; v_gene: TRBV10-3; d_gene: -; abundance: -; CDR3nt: TGTGCCATCAGTGAAGGAGTGGCCTACACCTTC; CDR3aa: CAISEGVAYTF
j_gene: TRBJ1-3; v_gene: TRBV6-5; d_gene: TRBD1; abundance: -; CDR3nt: TGTGCCAGCAGTTACGGGACAGGGGGAAACACCATATATTTT; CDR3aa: CASSYGTGGNTIYF
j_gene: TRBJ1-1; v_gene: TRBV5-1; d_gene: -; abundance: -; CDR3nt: TGCGCCAGCAGCTTGGACAGGTCTGAAGCTTTCTTT; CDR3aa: CASSLDRSEAFF
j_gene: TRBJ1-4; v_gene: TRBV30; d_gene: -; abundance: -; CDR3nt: TGTGCCTGGAGTAGAACAGCTGCCGGTGAAAAACTGTTTTTT; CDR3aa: CAWSRTAAGEKLFF
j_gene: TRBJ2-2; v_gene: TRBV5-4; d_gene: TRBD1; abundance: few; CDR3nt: TGTGCCAGCAGCCTTCGACAGGGTCCCGGGGAGCTGTTTTTT; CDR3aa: CASSLRQGPGELFF
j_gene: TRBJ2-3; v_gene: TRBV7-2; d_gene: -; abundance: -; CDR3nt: TGTGCCAGCAGCTCCGGGGGGCGGACAGATACGCAGTATTTT; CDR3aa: CASSSGGRTDTQYF
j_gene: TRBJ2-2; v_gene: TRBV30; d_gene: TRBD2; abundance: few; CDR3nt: TGTGCCTGGAGTGTACAATGGGGGAGGGCCGGTACCGGGGAGCTGTTTTTT; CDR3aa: CAWSVQWGRAGTGELFF
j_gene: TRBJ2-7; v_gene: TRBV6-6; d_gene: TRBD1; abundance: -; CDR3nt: TGTGCCAGCAGTCCGGACAGGGCCCACGAGCAGTACTTC; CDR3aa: CASSPDRAHEQYF
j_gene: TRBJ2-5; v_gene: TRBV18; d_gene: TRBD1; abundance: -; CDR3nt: TGTGCCAGCTCACCTATATCCGGGACAGGGGACGAGACCCAGTACTTC; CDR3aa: CASSPISGTGDETQYF
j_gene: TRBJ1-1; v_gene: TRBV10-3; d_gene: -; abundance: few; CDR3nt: TGTGCCATCAGTGAACAGAGTAACACTGAAGCTTTCTTT; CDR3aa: CAISEQSNTEAFF